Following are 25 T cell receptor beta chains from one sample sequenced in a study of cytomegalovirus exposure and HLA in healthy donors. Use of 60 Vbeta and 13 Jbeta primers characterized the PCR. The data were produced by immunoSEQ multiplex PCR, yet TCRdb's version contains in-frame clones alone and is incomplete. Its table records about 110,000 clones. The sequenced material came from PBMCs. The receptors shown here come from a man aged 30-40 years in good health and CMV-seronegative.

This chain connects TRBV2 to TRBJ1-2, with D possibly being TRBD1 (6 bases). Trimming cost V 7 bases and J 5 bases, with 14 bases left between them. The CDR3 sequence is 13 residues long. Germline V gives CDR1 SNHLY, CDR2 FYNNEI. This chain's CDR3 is CASNGAQGYGYTF. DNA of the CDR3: TGTGCCAGCAATGGCGCTCAGGGGTATGGCTACACCTTC.

The CDR3 is CATSRDRGGWYEQYF. The CDR3 DNA is TGTGCCACCAGCAGAGATAGAGGGGGTTGGTACGAGCAGTACTTC. V is TRBV15 and J is TRBJ2-7, with D tentatively TRBD1 (6 bases). Germline V CDR1 and CDR2: LNHNV, YYDKDF (reference sequence). The CDR3 loop spans 15 amino acids. V was clipped by 0 bases and J by 4 bases, with 13 bases between them.

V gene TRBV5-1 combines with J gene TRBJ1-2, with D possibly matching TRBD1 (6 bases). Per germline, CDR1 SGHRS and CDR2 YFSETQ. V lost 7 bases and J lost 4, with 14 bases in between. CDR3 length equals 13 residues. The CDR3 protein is CASGGGAAYGYTF. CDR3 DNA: TGCGCCAGCGGCGGGGGCGCGGCCTATGGCTACACCTTC. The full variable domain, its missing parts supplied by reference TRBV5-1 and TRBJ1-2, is KAGVTQTPRYLIKTRGQQVTLSCSPISGHRSVSWYQQTPGQGLQFLFEYFSETQRNKGNFPGRFSGRQFSNSRSEMNVSTLELGDSALYLCASGGGAAYGYTFGSGTRLTVV.

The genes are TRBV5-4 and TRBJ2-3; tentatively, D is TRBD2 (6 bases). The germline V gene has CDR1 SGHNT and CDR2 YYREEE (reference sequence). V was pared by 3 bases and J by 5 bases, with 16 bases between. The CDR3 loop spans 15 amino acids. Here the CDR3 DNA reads TGTGCCAGCAGCTCGTGGTTGTTGGGGGGAGATACGCAGTATTTT. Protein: CASSSWLLGGDTQYF.

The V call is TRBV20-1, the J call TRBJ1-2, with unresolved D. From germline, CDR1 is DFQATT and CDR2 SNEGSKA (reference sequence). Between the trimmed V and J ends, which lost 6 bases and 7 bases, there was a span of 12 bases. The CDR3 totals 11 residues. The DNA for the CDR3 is TGCAGTGCCCTTACGGGAGCTGGCTACACCTTC. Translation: CSALTGAGYTF.

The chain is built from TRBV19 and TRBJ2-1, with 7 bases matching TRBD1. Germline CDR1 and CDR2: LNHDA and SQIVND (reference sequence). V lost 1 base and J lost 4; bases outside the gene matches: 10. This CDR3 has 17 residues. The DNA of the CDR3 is TGTGCCAGTAGTATAGCAGGGGGTTCCGGGGCGTACAATGAGCAGTTCTTC. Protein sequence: CASSIAGGSGAYNEQFF.

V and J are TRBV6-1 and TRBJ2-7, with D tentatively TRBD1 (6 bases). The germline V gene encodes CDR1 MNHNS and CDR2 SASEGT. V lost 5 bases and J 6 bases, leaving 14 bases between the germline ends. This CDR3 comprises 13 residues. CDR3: CASSYNPGAEQYF. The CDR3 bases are TGTGCCAGCAGTTATAACCCAGGGGCCGAGCAGTACTTC.

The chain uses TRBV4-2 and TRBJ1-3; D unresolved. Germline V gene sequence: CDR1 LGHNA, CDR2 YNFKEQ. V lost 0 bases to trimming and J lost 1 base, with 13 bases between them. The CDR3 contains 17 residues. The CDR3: CASSQDRTRASGNTIYF. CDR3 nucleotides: TGTGCCAGCAGCCAAGATCGCACTAGGGCTTCTGGAAACACCATATATTTT.

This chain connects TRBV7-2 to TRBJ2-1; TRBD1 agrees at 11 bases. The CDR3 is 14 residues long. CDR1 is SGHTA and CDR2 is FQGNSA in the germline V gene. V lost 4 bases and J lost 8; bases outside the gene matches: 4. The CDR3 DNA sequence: TGTGCCAGCAGCTACGGACAGGGGGCGTATGAGCAGTTCTTC. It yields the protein CASSYGQGAYEQFF.

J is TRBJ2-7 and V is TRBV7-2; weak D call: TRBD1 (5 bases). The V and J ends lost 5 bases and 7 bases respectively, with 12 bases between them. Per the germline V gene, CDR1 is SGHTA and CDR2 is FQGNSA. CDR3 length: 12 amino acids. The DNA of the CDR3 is TGTGCCAGCAGCGTAAATAGGGGAGAGCAGTACTTC. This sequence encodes CASSVNRGEQYF.

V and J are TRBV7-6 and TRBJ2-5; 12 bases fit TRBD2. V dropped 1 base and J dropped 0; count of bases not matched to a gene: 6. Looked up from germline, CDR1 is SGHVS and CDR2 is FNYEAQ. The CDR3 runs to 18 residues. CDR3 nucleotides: TGTGCCAGCAGCTTAGGACTAGCGGGGGCCACGTACCAAGAGACCCAGTACTTC. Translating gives CASSLGLAGATYQETQYF.

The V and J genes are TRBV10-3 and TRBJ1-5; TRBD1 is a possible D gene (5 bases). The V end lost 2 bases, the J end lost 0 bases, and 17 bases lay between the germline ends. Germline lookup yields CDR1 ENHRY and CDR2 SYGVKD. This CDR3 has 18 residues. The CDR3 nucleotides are TGTGCCATCAGTGAGACCGCAGGGAACACAAATAGCAATCAGCCCCAGCATTTT. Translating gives CAISETAGNTNSNQPQHF.

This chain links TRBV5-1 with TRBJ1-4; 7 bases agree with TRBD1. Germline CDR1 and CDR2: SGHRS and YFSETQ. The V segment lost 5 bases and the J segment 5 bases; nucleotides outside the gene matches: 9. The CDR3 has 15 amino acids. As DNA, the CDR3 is TGCGCCAGCAGACGAGAGGGACAGCCCAATGAAAAACTGTTTTTT. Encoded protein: CASRREGQPNEKLFF.

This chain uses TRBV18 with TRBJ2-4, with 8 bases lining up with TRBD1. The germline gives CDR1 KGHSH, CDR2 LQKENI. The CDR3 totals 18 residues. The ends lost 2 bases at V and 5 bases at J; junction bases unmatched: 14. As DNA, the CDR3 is TGTGCCAGCTCACCATTCTGGACAGGGTCGTCTTTCGAAAACATTCAGTACTTC. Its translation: CASSPFWTGSSFENIQYF.

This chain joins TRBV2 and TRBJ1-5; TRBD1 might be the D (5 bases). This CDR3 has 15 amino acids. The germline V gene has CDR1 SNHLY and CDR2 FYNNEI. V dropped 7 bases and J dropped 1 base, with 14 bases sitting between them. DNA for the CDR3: TGTGCCAGCATCGAAGGGGTGGGGAGCAATCAGCCCCAGCATTTT. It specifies CASIEGVGSNQPQHF. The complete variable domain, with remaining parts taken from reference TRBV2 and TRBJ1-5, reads EPEVTQTPSHQVTQMGQEVILRCVPISNHLYFYWYRQILGQKVEFLVSFYNNEISEKSEIFDDQFSVERPDGSNFTLKIRSTKLEDSAMYFCASIEGVGSNQPQHFGDGTRLSIL.

The CDR3 nucleotides read TGTGCCAGCAGCTTGGGCGGCGCCGGGACAGAAAATCAGCCCCAGCATTTT. Translated, it gives CASSLGGAGTENQPQHF. This chain links TRBV5-4 with TRBJ1-5; 7 bases map to TRBD1. V was pared by 0 bases and J by 4 bases, with 10 bases of the junction left unmatched. CDR3 length: 17 residues. From germline, CDR1 is SGHNT and CDR2 YYREEE (reference sequence).

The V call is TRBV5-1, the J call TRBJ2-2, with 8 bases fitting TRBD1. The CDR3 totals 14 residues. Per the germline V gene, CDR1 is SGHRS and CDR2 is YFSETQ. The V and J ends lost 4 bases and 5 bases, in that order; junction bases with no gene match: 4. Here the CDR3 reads CASSTGQGTGELFF. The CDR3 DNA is TGCGCCAGCAGCACCGGACAGGGTACCGGGGAGCTGTTTTTT.

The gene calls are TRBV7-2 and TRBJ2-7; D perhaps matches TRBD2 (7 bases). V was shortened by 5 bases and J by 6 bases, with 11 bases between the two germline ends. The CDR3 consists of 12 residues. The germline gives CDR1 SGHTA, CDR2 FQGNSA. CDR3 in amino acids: CASSRGRGEQYF. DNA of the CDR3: TGTGCCAGCAGCAGGGGGAGGGGCGAGCAGTACTTC.

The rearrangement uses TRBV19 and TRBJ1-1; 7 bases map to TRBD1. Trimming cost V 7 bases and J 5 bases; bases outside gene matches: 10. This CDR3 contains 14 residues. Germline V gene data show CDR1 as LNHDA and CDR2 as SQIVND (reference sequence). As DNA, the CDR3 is TGTGCCAGTACCCAGGGGGGAGGTTGGACTGAAGCTTTCTTT. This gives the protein CASTQGGGWTEAFF.

The chain's CDR3 is CASSFDRTGELFF. CDR3 sequence (DNA): TGCGCCAGCAGCTTCGACAGAACCGGGGAGCTGTTTTTT. The V gene is TRBV5-1, the J gene TRBJ2-2; tentative D call: TRBD1 (5 bases). The length of the CDR3 is 13 residues. Trimming cost V 2 bases and J 5 bases, with 7 bases left between them. CDR1 and CDR2 (germline): SGHRS, YFSETQ.

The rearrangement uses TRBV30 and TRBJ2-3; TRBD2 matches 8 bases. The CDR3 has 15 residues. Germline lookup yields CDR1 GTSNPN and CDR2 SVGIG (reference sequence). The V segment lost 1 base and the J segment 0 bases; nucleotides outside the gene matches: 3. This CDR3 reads CAWSGLATSTDTQYF. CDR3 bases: TGTGCCTGGAGTGGACTAGCGACTAGCACAGATACGCAGTATTTT.

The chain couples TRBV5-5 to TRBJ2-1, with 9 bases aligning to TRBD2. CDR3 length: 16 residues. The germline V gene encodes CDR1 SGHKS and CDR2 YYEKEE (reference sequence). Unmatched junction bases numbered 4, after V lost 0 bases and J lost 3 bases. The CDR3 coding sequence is TGTGCCAGCAGCTTGGATTGGCGGGGGGGCTACAATGAGCAGTTCTTC. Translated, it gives CASSLDWRGGYNEQFF.

Here the CDR3 DNA reads TGTGCCAGCAGTTACGGGGCAGTCTACGAGCAGTACTTC. Translating it yields CASSYGAVYEQYF. The chain couples TRBV6-5 to TRBJ2-7, with TRBD1 as a possible D gene (5 bases). The V gene's germline CDR1 is MNHEY and CDR2 SVGAGI. V was shortened by 2 bases and J by 3 bases, with 8 bases between the two germline ends. CDR3 length: 13 amino acids.

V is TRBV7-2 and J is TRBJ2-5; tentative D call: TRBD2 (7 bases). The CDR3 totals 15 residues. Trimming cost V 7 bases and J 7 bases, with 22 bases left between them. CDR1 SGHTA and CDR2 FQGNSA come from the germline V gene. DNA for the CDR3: TGTGCCAGCATTCGAGAGGGGGGGGGCCGGTCGACCCAGTACTTC. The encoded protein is CASIREGGGRSTQYF.

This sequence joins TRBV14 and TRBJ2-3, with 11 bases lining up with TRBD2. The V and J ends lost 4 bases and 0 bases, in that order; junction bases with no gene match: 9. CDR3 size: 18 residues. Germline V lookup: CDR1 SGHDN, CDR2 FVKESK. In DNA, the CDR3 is TGTGCCAGCAGCCGTCTAGCGGGGGGCGCACGTAGCACAGATACGCAGTATTTT. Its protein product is CASSRLAGGARSTDTQYF.